Each of the 10 T cell receptor beta chains below was sequenced from the same sample in a study of blood T cell repertoires in COVID-19 (dated by TCRdb to about 2020). Libraries came from the immunoSEQ multiplex PCR assay. The table comes from immuneACCESS by way of TCRdb, which keeps in-frame sequences with V and J called. Part of the clones is missing from these tables; in studies checked, under half for an unresolved V gene and the rest for unknown reasons. For this sample there are under 350,000 clones; around nine tenths appear just once. 2.6% of the sample is held by the ten biggest clonotypes. Sequencing used PBMCs or T cells enriched from blood (not recorded which). These receptors all come from a woman younger than 35 who had recovered from COVID-19.

The V call is TRBV25-1, the J call TRBJ1-1; D uncertain. This CDR3 contains 14 residues. CDR1 is MGHDK, CDR2 SYGVNS, per germline. V lost 6 bases, J lost 0 bases, and 11 bases lay in between. This chain's CDR3 is CASRSGILNTEAFF. The CDR3 nucleotides are TGTGCCAGCAGATCCGGGATTTTGAACACTGAAGCTTTCTTT.

The V and J genes are TRBV6-1 and TRBJ2-5; D unclear. V dropped 2 bases and J dropped 0 bases, with 4 bases sitting between them. The germline gives CDR1 MNHNS, CDR2 SASEGT. The CDR3 is made up of 13 amino acids. The CDR3 DNA sequence: TGTGCCAGCAGTGAACAGGACCAAGAGACCCAGTACTTC. Translating gives CASSEQDQETQYF.

This clone was seen a single time. This chain joins TRBV19 and TRBJ2-1, with TRBD1 identical over 9 bases. The V gene's germline CDR1 is LNHDA and CDR2 SQIVND (reference sequence). The trim removed 5 bases at V and 6 bases at J, leaving 20 bases unmatched. The CDR3 length is 19 residues. CDR3 in DNA: TGTGCCAGTAGTTTTGTGGACAGGGGAAAGGGTAGCGGGCTCAATGAGCAGTTCTTC. Protein: CASSFVDRGKGSGLNEQFF.

This chain connects TRBV24-1 to TRBJ1-2, with 8 bases fitting TRBD1. With 3 bases clipped from V and 5 bases from J, the junction kept 13 bases outside the gene matches. The CDR3 covers 17 residues. Germline V gives CDR1 KGHDR, CDR2 SFDVKD. CDR3 nucleotide sequence: TGTGCCACCAGTGATCCTCCTGGCAGGGGGCGAAGGTATGGCTACACCTTC. Residues: CATSDPPGRGRRYGYTF.

This sequence joins TRBV5-5 and TRBJ2-2; TRBD2 aligns across 8 bases. The V gene end was trimmed by 5 bases and the J gene end by 7 bases; junction bases not matched to a gene: 10. The CDR3 has 15 residues. CDR1 and CDR2 (germline): SGHKS, YYEKEE (reference sequence). The CDR3 here is CASRWETSDGGELFF. DNA of the CDR3: TGTGCCAGCAGGTGGGAGACTAGCGATGGCGGGGAGCTGTTTTTT.

The V and J genes are TRBV2 and TRBJ1-2; TRBD1 might be the D (6 bases). Trimming shortened V by 4 bases and J by 4 bases, and 13 bases separated the two germline ends. The CDR3 runs to 14 residues. The germline gives CDR1 SNHLY, CDR2 FYNNEI. The CDR3 protein is CASSVGADAYGYTF. CDR3 DNA sequence: TGTGCCAGCAGTGTGGGGGCAGATGCCTATGGCTACACCTTC.

This chain joins TRBV7-2 and TRBJ1-1, with 8 nucleotides matching TRBD1. Germline CDR1 reads SGHTA; CDR2 reads FQGNSA. V lost 5 bases, J lost 10 bases, and 9 bases stayed unmatched. This CDR3 spans 13 amino acids. DNA for the CDR3: TGTGCCAGCAGCGGACAGGGTTCTCTAGTAGCTTTCTTT. Translated: CASSGQGSLVAFF.

The CDR3 DNA reads as TGTGCCAGCAGCCCCGGGCTAGCGGAGCCCTACGAGCAGTACTTC. Translating gives CASSPGLAEPYEQYF. The chain couples TRBV5-4 to TRBJ2-7, with TRBD2 matching 7 bases. The J segment lost 2 bases and the V segment lost 4 bases, leaving 9 bases of the junction unmatched. This CDR3 has 15 amino acids. Germline V gene sequence: CDR1 SGHNT, CDR2 YYREEE (reference sequence).

The J gene is TRBJ1-4, the V gene TRBV5-1; D ambiguous. Germline CDR1 and CDR2: SGHRS and YFSETQ. This CDR3 is built from 13 residues. Deletions cut 0 bases from V and 8 bases from J, with 8 bases between. The CDR3 DNA follows: TGCGCCAGCAGCTTGGACAATCCAGAAAAACTGTTTTTT. It translates to CASSLDNPEKLFF.

The chain combines TRBV11-2 with TRBJ1-2; D perhaps matches TRBD1 (5 bases). There are 13 residues in the CDR3. The V and J ends lost 2 bases and 6 bases respectively, with 10 bases between them. Germline V lookup: CDR1 SGHAT, CDR2 FQNNGV. The CDR3 coding sequence is TGTGCCAGCAGCTTATGGGGCCGGGATGGCTACACCTTC. Translated, it gives CASSLWGRDGYTF.